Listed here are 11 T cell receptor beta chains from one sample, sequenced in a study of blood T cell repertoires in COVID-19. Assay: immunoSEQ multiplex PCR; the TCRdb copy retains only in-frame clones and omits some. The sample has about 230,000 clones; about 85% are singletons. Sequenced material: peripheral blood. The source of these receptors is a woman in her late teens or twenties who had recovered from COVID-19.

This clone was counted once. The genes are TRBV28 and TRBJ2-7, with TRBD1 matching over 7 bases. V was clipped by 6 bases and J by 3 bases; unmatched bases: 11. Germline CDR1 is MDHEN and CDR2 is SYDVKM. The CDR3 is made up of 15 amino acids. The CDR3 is CASSPDRDAFYEQYF. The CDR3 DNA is TGTGCCAGCAGCCCCGACAGGGATGCATTCTACGAGCAGTACTTC.

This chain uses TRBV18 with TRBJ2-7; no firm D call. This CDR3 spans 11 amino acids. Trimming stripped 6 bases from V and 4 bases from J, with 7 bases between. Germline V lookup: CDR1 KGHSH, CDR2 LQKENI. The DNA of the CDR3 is TGTGCCAGCTCCGGGTCATACGAGCAGTACTTC. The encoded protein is CASSGSYEQYF.

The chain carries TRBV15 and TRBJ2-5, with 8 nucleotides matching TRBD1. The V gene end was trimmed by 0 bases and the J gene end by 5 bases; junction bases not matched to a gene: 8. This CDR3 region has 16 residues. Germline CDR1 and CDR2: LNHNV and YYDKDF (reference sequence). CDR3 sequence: CATSREPGTGGETQYF. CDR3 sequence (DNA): TGTGCCACCAGCAGAGAACCCGGGACAGGCGGGGAGACCCAGTACTTC.

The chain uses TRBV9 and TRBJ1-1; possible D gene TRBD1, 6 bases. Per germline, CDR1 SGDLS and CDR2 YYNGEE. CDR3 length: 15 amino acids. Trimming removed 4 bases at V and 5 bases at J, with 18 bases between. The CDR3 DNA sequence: TGTGCCAGCAGCCCGATACCCACAGGGAAAACTGAAGCTTTCTTT. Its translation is CASSPIPTGKTEAFF.

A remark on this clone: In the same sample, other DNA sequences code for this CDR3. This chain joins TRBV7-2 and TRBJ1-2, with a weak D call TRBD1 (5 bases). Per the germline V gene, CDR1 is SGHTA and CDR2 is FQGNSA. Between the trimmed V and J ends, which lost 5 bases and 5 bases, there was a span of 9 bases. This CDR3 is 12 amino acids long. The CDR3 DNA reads TGTGCCAGCAGCCCGGGGGTGTATGGCTACACCTTC. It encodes CASSPGVYGYTF.

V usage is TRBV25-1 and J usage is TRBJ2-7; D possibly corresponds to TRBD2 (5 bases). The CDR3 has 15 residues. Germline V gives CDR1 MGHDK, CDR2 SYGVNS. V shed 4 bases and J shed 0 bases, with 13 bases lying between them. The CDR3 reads CASSGLDGDSYEQYF. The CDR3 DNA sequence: TGTGCCAGCAGTGGATTGGACGGGGACTCCTACGAGCAGTACTTC.

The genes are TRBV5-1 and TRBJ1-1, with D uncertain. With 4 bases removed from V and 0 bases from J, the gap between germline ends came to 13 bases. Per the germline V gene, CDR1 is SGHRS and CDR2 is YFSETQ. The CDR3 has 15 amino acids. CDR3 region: CASSPPRGMNTEAFF. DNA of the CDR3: TGCGCCAGCAGCCCTCCGAGAGGCATGAACACTGAAGCTTTCTTT.

The CDR3 nucleotides read TGTGCCAGCAGTGGGATACAGGGGAAGTCCTCCTACAATGAGCAGTTCTTC. This translates into CASSGIQGKSSYNEQFF. The rearrangement links TRBV25-1 to TRBJ2-1; 7 bases agree with TRBD1. The ends lost 4 bases at V and 0 bases at J; junction bases unmatched: 9. Germline assignment: CDR1 MGHDK and CDR2 SYGVNS. The CDR3 spans 17 residues. Variable domain in full (rest from reference TRBV25-1 and TRBJ2-1): EADIYQTPRYLVIGTGKKITLECSQTMGHDKMYWYQQDPGMELHLIHYSYGVNSTEKGDLSSESTVSRIRTEHFPLTLESARPSHTSQYLCASSGIQGKSSYNEQFFGPGTRLTVL.

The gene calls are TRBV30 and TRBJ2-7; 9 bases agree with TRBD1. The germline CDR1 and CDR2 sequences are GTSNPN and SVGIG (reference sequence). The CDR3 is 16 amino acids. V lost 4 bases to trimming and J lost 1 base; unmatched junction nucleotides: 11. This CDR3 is CAWNLGVGTGSYEQYF. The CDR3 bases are TGTGCCTGGAACTTGGGAGTAGGGACAGGGTCCTACGAGCAGTACTTC. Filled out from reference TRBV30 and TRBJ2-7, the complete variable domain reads SQTIHQWPATLVQPVGSPLSLECTVEGTSNPNLYWYRQAAGRGLQLLFYSVGIGQISSEVPQNLSASRPQDRQFILSSKKLLLSDSGFYLCAWNLGVGTGSYEQYFGPGTRLTVT.

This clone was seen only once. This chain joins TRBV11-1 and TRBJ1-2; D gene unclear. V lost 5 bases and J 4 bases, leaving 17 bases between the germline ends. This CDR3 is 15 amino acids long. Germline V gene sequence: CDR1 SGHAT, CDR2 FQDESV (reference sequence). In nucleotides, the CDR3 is TGTGCCAGCAGCCATGGAGGGATGACTTCCTATGGCTACACCTTC. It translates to CASSHGGMTSYGYTF.

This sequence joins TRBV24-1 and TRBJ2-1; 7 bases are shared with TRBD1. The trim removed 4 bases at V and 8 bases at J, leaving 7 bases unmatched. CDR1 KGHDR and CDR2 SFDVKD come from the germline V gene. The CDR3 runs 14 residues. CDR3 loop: CATSDPTGKDEQFF. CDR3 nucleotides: TGTGCCACCAGTGACCCGACAGGGAAGGATGAGCAGTTCTTC.